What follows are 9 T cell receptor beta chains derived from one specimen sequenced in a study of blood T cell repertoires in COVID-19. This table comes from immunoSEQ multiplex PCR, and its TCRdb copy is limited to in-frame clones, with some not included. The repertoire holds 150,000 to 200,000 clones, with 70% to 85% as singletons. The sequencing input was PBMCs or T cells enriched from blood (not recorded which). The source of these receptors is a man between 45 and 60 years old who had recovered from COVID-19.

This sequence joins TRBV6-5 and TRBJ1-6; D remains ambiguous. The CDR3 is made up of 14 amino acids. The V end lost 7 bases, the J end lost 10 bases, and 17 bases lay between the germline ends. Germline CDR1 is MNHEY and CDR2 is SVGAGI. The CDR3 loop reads CASMESFQQSPLHF. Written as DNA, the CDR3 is TGTGCCAGCATGGAGTCCTTTCAGCAGTCACCCCTCCACTTT.

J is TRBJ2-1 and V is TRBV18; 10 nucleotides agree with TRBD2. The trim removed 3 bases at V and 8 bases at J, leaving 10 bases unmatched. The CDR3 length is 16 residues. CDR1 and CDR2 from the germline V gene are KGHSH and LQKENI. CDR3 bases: TGTGCCAGCTCACCTACTGGGACTAGCGCCGTCGATGAGCAGTTCTTC. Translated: CASSPTGTSAVDEQFF.

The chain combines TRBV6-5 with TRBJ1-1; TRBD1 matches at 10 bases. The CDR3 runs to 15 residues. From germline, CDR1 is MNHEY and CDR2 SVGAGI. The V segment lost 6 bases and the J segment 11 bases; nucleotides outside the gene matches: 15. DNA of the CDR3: TGTGCCAGCAGCACCGTCCTGGGGGGACAGGGGCCGGCTTTCTTT. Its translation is CASSTVLGGQGPAFF.

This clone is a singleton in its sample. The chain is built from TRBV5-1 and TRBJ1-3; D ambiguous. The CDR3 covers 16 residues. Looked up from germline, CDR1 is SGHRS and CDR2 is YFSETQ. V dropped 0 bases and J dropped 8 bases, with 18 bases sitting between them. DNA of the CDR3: TGCGCCAGCAGCTTGGGACCCACCGGGGTCGTGGACACCATATATTTT. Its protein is CASSLGPTGVVDTIYF.

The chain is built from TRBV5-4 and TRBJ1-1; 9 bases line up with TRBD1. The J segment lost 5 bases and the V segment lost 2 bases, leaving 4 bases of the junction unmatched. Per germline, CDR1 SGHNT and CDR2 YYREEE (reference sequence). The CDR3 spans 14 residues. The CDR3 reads CASSLGQGRTEAFF. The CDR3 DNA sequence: TGTGCCAGCAGCTTAGGACAGGGGCGGACTGAAGCTTTCTTT.

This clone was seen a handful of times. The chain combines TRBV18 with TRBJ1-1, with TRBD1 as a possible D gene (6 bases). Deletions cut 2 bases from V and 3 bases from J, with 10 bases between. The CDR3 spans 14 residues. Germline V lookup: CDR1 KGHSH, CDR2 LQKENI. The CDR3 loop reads CASSPGGKDTEAFF. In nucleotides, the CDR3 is TGTGCCAGCTCACCAGGGGGCAAGGACACTGAAGCTTTCTTT.

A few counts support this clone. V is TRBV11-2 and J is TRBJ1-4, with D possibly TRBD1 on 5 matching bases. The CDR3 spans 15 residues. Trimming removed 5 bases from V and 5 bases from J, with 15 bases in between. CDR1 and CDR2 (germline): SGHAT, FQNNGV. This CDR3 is CASSPRQRPNEKLFF. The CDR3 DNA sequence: TGTGCCAGCAGCCCTCGACAGAGGCCCAATGAAAAACTGTTTTTT.

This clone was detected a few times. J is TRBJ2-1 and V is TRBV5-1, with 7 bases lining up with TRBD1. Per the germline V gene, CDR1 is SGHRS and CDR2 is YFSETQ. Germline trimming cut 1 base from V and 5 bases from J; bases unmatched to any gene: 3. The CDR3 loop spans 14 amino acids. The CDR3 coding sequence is TGCGCCAGCAGCTTGCGGACAGGTGACAATGAGCAGTTCTTC. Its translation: CASSLRTGDNEQFF.

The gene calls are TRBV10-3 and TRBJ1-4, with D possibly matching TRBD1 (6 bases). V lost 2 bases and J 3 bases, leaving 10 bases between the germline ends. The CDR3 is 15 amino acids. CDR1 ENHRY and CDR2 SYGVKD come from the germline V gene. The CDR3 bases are TGTGCCATCAGTGAGAACGGACAGCCTAATGAAAAACTGTTTTTT. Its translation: CAISENGQPNEKLFF.